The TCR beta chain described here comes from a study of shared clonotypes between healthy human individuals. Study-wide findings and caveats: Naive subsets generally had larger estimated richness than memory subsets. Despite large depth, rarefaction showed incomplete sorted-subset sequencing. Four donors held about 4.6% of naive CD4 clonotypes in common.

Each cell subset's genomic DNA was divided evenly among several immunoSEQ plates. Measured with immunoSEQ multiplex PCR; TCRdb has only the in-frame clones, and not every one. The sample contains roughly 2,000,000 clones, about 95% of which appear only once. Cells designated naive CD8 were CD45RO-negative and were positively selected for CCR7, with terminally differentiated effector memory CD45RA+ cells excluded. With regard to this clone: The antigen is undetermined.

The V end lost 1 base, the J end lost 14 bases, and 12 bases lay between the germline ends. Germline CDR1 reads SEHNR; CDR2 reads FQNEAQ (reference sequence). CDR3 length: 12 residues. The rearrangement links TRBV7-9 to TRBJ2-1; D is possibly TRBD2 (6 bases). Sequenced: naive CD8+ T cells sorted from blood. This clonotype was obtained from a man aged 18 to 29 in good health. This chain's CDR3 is CASSLVGGEEFF. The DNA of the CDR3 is TGTGCCAGCAGCTTAGTAGGCGGGGAGGAGTTCTTC.